This T cell receptor (beta chain) was obtained from a study of T cell repertoires in cytomegalovirus infection. Whole-study findings and limits: Ex vivo responses were dominated by HLA-C-restricted CMV-specific TCR beta clonotypes.

Using its own MiXCR run on the reads, TCRdb lists one record per CDR3 protein. The repertoire includes under 250,000 distinct CDR3 sequences, around 6.6% of them detected once, and roughly 6% sits in the top ten. A note on this clonotype: The target antigen is unknown.

The CDR3 length is 14 residues. Trimming took off 5 bases at V and 1 base at J, with 9 bases between the two ends. CDR1 is MDHEN and CDR2 is SYDVKM in the germline V gene. The chain carries TRBV28 and TRBJ1-5; the D is unclear. Sequencing used PBMCs. The clonotype was recovered from a human donor in good health (CMV status not recorded). Some clones in this sample may be carry-over from other donors' samples. CDR3 loop: CASSPSGSNQPQHF. Written as DNA, the CDR3 is TGTGCCAGCAGTCCTAGCGGGAGCAATCAGCCCCAGCATTTT.